The 17 T cell receptor beta chains below come from one sample, sequenced in a study of chemoradiotherapy in HPV16-positive cancers. TCRdb keeps only in-frame clones here, not all; method: immunoSEQ multiplex PCR. The profile shows some 32,000 clones, approximately 90% of them singletons. Source: blood, taken from a patient who underwent chemoradiotherapy. Source of these receptors: a human donor with HPV-associated anogenital cancer.

The rearrangement joins TRBV30 to TRBJ1-6, with D maybe TRBD1 (5 bases). V was cut by 5 bases and J by 0 bases, with 20 bases left in between. Per germline, CDR1 GTSNPN and CDR2 SVGIG (reference sequence). This CDR3 comprises 18 residues. The DNA of the CDR3 is TGTGCCTGGGGGAGACAGCGCACTATGGGCTCCTATAATTCACCCCTCCACTTT. Protein sequence: CAWGRQRTMGSYNSPLHF. Using reference TRBV30 and TRBJ1-6 for the parts outside the CDR3, the full variable domain is SQTIHQWPATLVQPVGSPLSLECTVEGTSNPNLYWYRQAAGRGLQLLFYSVGIGQISSEVPQNLSASRPQDRQFILSSKKLLLSDSGFYLCAWGRQRTMGSYNSPLHFGNGTRLTVT.

The chain recombines TRBV5-6 with TRBJ1-2; 8 nucleotides agree with TRBD1. Germline-derived CDR1 and CDR2 are SGHDT and YYEEEE. V was clipped by 5 bases and J by 8 bases; unmatched bases: 11. The CDR3 runs to 14 residues. CDR3 region: CASRWGQALLGYTF. DNA of the CDR3: TGTGCCAGCAGGTGGGGACAGGCATTGTTGGGCTACACCTTC.

The CDR3 region is CASSFGYEQFF. The CDR3 nucleotides are TGTGCCAGCAGTTTCGGATATGAGCAGTTCTTC. V usage is TRBV27 and J usage is TRBJ2-1; no reliable D call. The CDR3 is 11 residues long. V lost 3 bases to trimming and J lost 8 bases, with 5 bases between them. Germline V lookup: CDR1 MNHEY, CDR2 SMNVEV (reference sequence).

The chain carries TRBV11-2 and TRBJ2-7; possibly TRBD1 or TRBD2 for D (5 bases each). This CDR3 comprises 14 residues. Germline CDR1 reads SGHAT; CDR2 reads FQNNGV. With 5 bases removed from V and 4 bases from J, the gap between germline ends came to 15 bases. In nucleotides, the CDR3 is TGTGCCAGCAGCCCACCGGGACCGGGATACGAGCAGTACTTC. This codes for CASSPPGPGYEQYF.

This chain connects TRBV19 to TRBJ2-7, with 11 bases identical to TRBD2. The CDR3 totals 15 residues. The V and J ends lost 4 bases and 3 bases, in that order; junction bases with no gene match: 5. Germline assignment: CDR1 LNHDA and CDR2 SQIVND (reference sequence). The CDR3 loop is CASSTGTSGFYEQYF. In DNA form, the CDR3 reads TGTGCCAGTAGTACCGGGACTAGCGGATTCTACGAGCAGTACTTC.

The gene calls are TRBV6-1 and TRBJ2-7, with 8 bases that match TRBD1. CDR3 length: 14 amino acids. Losses at the gene ends were 8 bases for V and 6 bases for J; bases not matched to a gene: 12. Germline V gene data show CDR1 as MNHNS and CDR2 as SASEGT. The CDR3 region has the DNA TGTGCCAGCCAAAAGTTGACAGGGGAGGCCGAGCAGTACTTC. It codes for CASQKLTGEAEQYF.

The chain is built from TRBV27 and TRBJ1-1; TRBD1 might be the D (5 bases). V dropped 8 bases and J dropped 4 bases, with 20 bases sitting between them. This CDR3 spans 15 amino acids. The germline V gene encodes CDR1 MNHEY and CDR2 SMNVEV (reference sequence). The CDR3 sequence is CASSVAGLGGTEAFF. In DNA form, the CDR3 reads TGTGCCAGCTCCGTTGCCGGGCTGGGGGGCACTGAAGCTTTCTTT.

This chain links TRBV2 with TRBJ1-1; the D gene is possibly TRBD1 (5 bases). Trimming shortened V by 8 bases and J by 2 bases, and 9 bases separated the two germline ends. Germline CDR1 SNHLY, CDR2 FYNNEI. This CDR3 has 12 amino acids. The CDR3 sequence: CASAQGNTEAFF. CDR3 in DNA: TGTGCCAGCGCGCAGGGAAACACTGAAGCTTTCTTT.

The rearrangement uses TRBV2 and TRBJ1-2; no clear D gene. This CDR3 contains 13 residues. V dropped 5 bases and J dropped 4 bases, with 11 bases sitting between them. Germline V gene lookup returns CDR1 SNHLY and CDR2 FYNNEI. In nucleotides, the CDR3 is TGTGCCAGCAGTAGGGAGGGAACCTATGGCTACACCTTC. It encodes CASSREGTYGYTF.

This chain connects TRBV7-6 to TRBJ1-2; D might be TRBD1 (5 bases). Trimming removed 1 base from V and 1 base from J, with 7 bases in between. Germline CDR1 SGHVS, CDR2 FNYEAQ. The CDR3 runs to 14 residues. CDR3 coding DNA: TGTGCCAGCAGCTTAGATGGGGGTAACTATGGCTACACCTTC. It is translated as CASSLDGGNYGYTF.

The gene calls are TRBV5-1 and TRBJ1-5; TRBD1 agrees at 8 bases. The CDR3 loop spans 15 amino acids. Unmatched junction bases numbered 6, after V lost 3 bases and J lost 4 bases. Germline V CDR1 and CDR2: SGHRS, YFSETQ. CDR3 sequence: CASSSGTGQNQPQHF. CDR3 in DNA: TGCGCCAGCAGCTCCGGGACAGGACAAAATCAGCCCCAGCATTTT.

This chain links TRBV5-1 with TRBJ2-3, with 8 bases fitting TRBD2. J lost 6 bases, V lost 5 bases, and 8 bases had no gene match. This CDR3 has 14 residues. Germline V gene lookup returns CDR1 SGHRS and CDR2 YFSETQ. The DNA of the CDR3 is TGCGCCAGCAGGATAAGCGGGGGATCGGATACGCAGTATTTT. This gives the protein CASRISGGSDTQYF.

This rearrangement joins TRBV13 to TRBJ1-5; D possibly corresponds to TRBD1 (6 bases). The length of the CDR3 is 18 residues. Germline V lookup: CDR1 PRHDT, CDR2 FYEKMQ (reference sequence). V lost 1 base to trimming and J lost 4 bases, with 20 bases between them. The CDR3 loop is CASSLARGGGLRNQPQHF. The DNA for the CDR3 is TGTGCCAGCAGCTTAGCGAGGGGGGGAGGTTTAAGGAATCAGCCCCAGCATTTT.

V and J are TRBV10-2 and TRBJ1-5; D might be TRBD1 (6 bases). V lost 0 bases, J lost 4 bases, and 7 bases lay in between. Germline lookup yields CDR1 WSHSY and CDR2 SAAADI. This CDR3 is built from 14 residues. CDR3 residues: CASSESTGNQPQHF. DNA of the CDR3: TGCGCCAGCAGTGAGTCGACAGGTAATCAGCCCCAGCATTTT.

This clone was recorded only once. The chain couples TRBV28 to TRBJ1-2, with 9 bases that match TRBD1. The CDR3 is 14 amino acids. Germline V gene lookup returns CDR1 MDHEN and CDR2 SYDVKM. With 4 bases clipped from V and 5 bases from J, the junction kept 5 bases outside the gene matches. CDR3 sequence (DNA): TGTGCCAGCAGTTCCGCCGGGACAGGGTATGGCTACACCTTC. Its translation is CASSSAGTGYGYTF.

J is TRBJ2-2 and V is TRBV28; D might be TRBD2 (5 bases). V lost 2 bases and J lost 7, with 17 bases in between. The CDR3 has 16 amino acids. Germline V gene data show CDR1 as MDHEN and CDR2 as SYDVKM. Here the CDR3 DNA reads TGTGCCAGCAGTTTACCGGACCCCCCGCGGGTCGGGGAGCTGTTTTTT. Translating gives CASSLPDPPRVGELFF.

This clone showed up just once. This sequence joins TRBV2 and TRBJ1-1, with no clear D. The germline V gene has CDR1 SNHLY and CDR2 FYNNEI. V dropped 4 bases and J dropped 1 base, with 7 bases sitting between them. This CDR3 spans 13 amino acids. The CDR3 spells CASSGRQNTEAFF. The CDR3 DNA reads as TGTGCCAGCAGTGGGAGGCAGAACACTGAAGCTTTCTTT.